The clone carrying this T cell receptor beta chain was counted many times. The record originates from a study of blood T cell repertoires in COVID-19. Using immunoSEQ multiplex PCR, the repertoire was profiled, and TCRdb retains in-frame clones only, with some absent. Of some 170,000 clones in the sample, over 75% are singletons; the top ten hold about 26%. Germline CDR1 is SNHLY and CDR2 is FYNNEI. The length of the CDR3 is 13 residues. V was trimmed by 8 bases and J by 1 base, leaving 11 bases between them. The source is a woman in her 70s with acute or convalescent COVID-19. The chain has TRBV2 and TRBJ1-1; perhaps TRBD1 as D (6 bases). Material: peripheral blood. The CDR3 nucleotides are TGTGCCAGCCAGGGACAAAGGAACACTGAAGCTTTCTTT. It yields the protein CASQGQRNTEAFF.